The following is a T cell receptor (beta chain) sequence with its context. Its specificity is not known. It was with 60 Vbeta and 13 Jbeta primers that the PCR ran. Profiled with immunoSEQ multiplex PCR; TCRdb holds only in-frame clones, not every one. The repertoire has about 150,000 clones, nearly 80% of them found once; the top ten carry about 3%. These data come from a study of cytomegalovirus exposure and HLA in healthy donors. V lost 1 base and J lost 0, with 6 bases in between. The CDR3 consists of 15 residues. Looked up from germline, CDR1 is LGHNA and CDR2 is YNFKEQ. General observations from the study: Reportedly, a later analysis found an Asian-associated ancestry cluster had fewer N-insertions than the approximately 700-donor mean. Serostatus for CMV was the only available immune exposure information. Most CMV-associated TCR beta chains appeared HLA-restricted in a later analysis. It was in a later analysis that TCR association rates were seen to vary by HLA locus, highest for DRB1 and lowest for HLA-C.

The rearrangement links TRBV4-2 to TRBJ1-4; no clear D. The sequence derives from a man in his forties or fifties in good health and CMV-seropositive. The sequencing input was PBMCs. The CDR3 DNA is TGTGCCAGCAGCCAAGTACAACCAACTAATGAAAAACTGTTTTTT. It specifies CASSQVQPTNEKLFF.